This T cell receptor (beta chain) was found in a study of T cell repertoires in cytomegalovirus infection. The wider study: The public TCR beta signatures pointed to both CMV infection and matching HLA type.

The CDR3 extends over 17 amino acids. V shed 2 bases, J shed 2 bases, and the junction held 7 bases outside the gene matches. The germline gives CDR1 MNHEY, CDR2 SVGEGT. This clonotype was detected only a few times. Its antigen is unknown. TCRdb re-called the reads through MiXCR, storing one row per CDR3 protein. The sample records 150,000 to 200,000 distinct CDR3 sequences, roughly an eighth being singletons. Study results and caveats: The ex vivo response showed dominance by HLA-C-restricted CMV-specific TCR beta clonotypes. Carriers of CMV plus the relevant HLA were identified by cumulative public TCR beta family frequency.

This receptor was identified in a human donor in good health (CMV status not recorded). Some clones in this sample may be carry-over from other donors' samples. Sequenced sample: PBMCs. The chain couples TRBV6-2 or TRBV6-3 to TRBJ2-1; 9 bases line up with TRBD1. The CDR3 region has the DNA TGTGCCAGCAGTTACGGTCCGTACAGGGGGCCCTACAATGAGCAGTTCTTC. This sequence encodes CASSYGPYRGPYNEQFF.